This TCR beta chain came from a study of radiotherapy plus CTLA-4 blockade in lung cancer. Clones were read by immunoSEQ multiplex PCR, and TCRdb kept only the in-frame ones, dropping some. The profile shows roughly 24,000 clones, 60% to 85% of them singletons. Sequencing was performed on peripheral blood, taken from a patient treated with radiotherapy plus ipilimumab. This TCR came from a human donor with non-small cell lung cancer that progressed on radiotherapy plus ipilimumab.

This chain's CDR3 is CASSGGAYEQYF. CDR3 DNA sequence: TGTGCCAGCAGTGGAGGGGCCTACGAGCAGTACTTC. The chain recombines TRBV25-1 with TRBJ2-7; tentatively, D is TRBD1 or TRBD2 (5 bases each). The germline V gene encodes CDR1 MGHDK and CDR2 SYGVNS. CDR3 length: 12 residues. The germline V and J ends were trimmed by 4 bases and 2 bases, with 6 bases remaining between them.